This T cell receptor (beta chain) derives from a study of naive and memory T cell subsets. Study-level findings and limits: Over 85% of naive TCR sequences appeared only once, unlike memory subsets. Possibly reflecting memory cells re-expressing CD45RA, a few larger clonotypes occurred in naive repertoires, especially CD8. The power law exponent of TCR abundance differed between naive and memory cells.

Two oligonucleotides, mixed equimolar, formed the beta constant-region primer covering TRBC1 and TRBC2. Ligated cDNA was amplified by four rounds of PCR with nested alpha and beta constant-region primers and SP2. TCRdb processed the UMI-ligation and nested PCR reads anew with MiXCR; each CDR3 protein has one entry. Among 120,000 to 150,000 distinct CDR3 sequences, approximately 20% were seen once, and the ten largest hold approximately 0.58%. The V and J ends lost 2 bases and 3 bases, in that order; junction bases with no gene match: 13. CDR1 and CDR2 (germline): SEHNR, FQNEAQ (reference sequence). The CDR3 totals 17 residues. Regarding this clonotype: Its specificity is unknown.

The sample taken for sequencing was naive CD8+ T cells from blood. This clonotype originated in a human donor in good health. The chain is built from TRBV7-9 and TRBJ2-7, with 7 bases matching TRBD1. The CDR3 region has the DNA TGTGCCAGCAGCTTATTAGTACCGGGGACAGAAGGCTACGAGCAGTACTTC. It codes for CASSLLVPGTEGYEQYF.